The 20 T cell receptor beta chains reported below all come from one sample, sequenced in a study of radiation and T cells in renal cell carcinoma (dated by TCRdb to the early 2020s). The time point label corresponds to: baseline pretreatment blood. The intended sense of this specimen's treatment or condition label: 15 Gy SBRT to primary tumor, nephrectomy 4 weeks later. Receptor libraries were prepared by the immunoSEQ multiplex PCR assay. Sourced from immuneACCESS, this table was stored by TCRdb with only in-frame sequences that have V and J called. A share of the clones is absent; for the studies checked, an unresolved V gene accounts for under half, and the remainder has no known explanation. For this sample there are about 150,000 clones; about nine tenths appear just once. Roughly 4% of the sample is taken by the ten largest. Sequences were derived from blood, sampled from a patient whose treatment included radiotherapy and nephrectomy. The origin of the receptors is a woman in her sixties or seventies with renal cell carcinoma.

This rearrangement joins TRBV19 to TRBJ1-6; D possibly corresponds to TRBD1 (5 bases). Germline CDR1 reads LNHDA; CDR2 reads SQIVND (reference sequence). Trimming removed 4 bases at V and 9 bases at J, with 19 bases between. CDR3 size: 16 residues. The CDR3 loop is CASSKDPKGKGSPLHF. The CDR3 DNA sequence: TGTGCCAGTAGTAAGGACCCAAAGGGGAAGGGTTCACCCCTCCACTTT.

The genes are TRBV18 and TRBJ2-5, with D possibly matching TRBD2 (7 bases). The CDR3 is 16 residues long. CDR1 KGHSH and CDR2 LQKENI come from the germline V gene. V was clipped by 3 bases and J by 4 bases, with 18 bases between them. The CDR3 region is CASSPLGGRGGETQYF. DNA for the CDR3: TGTGCCAGCTCACCGCTGGGGGGGCGTGGAGGAGAGACCCAGTACTTC. The full variable domain, its missing parts supplied by reference TRBV18 and TRBJ2-5, is NAGVMQNPRHLVRRRGQEARLRCSPMKGHSHVYWYRQLPEEGLKFMVYLQKENIIDESGMPKERFSAEFPKEGPSILRIQQVVRGDSAAYFCASSPLGGRGGETQYFGPGTRLLVL.

The CDR3 sequence: CASSSSIPGHNTEAFF. The CDR3 region has the DNA TGTGCCAGCAGCTCCTCTATTCCGGGACACAACACTGAAGCTTTCTTT. The chain recombines TRBV7-6 with TRBJ1-1, with a tentative D call TRBD1 (6 bases). V was trimmed by 4 bases and J by 2 bases, leaving 17 bases between them. From germline, CDR1 is SGHVS and CDR2 FNYEAQ. The CDR3 length is 16 residues.

The V and J genes are TRBV29-1 and TRBJ1-5; D not resolved. The DNA end is a closer match to TRBJ2-3, so the J assignment may be wrong. The CDR3 spans 13 residues. Germline lookup yields CDR1 SQVTM and CDR2 ANQGSEA. The CDR3 spells CSAILSLSRLQYF. The CDR3 DNA reads TGCAGCGCCATCCTTTCTCTCAGTAGACTCCAGTATTTT.

V and J are TRBV7-2 and TRBJ2-2; D uncertain. Trimming took off 2 bases at V and 0 bases at J, with 16 bases between the two ends. CDR3 length: 18 residues. Germline CDR1 reads SGHTA; CDR2 reads FQGNSA. CDR3 residues: CASSLKIRLTANTGELFF. The CDR3, as DNA: TGTGCCAGCAGCTTAAAAATTCGGTTGACCGCGAACACCGGGGAGCTGTTTTTT.

The V gene is TRBV21-1, the J gene TRBJ1-3; the table's D call of TRBD1 was not tested on the DNA. TRBV21-1 is given as a pseudogene. This CDR3 is built from 15 residues. DNA for the CDR3: TGTGCCAGCACCCAGAGGGGGCGATCTGGAAACACCATATATTTT. Protein sequence: CASTQRGRSGNTIYF.

The chain is built from TRBV5-4 and TRBJ1-6; 7 positions match TRBD1. The CDR3 length is 15 residues. V lost 0 bases to trimming and J lost 8 bases; unmatched junction nucleotides: 5. Germline CDR1 reads SGHNT; CDR2 reads YYREEE (reference sequence). In DNA, the CDR3 is TGTGCCAGCAGCTTGGGATCAGGGGGAGATTCACCCCTCCACTTT. Its translation: CASSLGSGGDSPLHF.

This clone was seen more than once but under ten times. This rearrangement joins TRBV19 to TRBJ1-1; D not resolved. Trimming removed 10 bases from V and 10 bases from J, with 22 bases in between. Germline CDR1 reads LNHDA; CDR2 reads SQIVND (reference sequence). The CDR3 length is 13 residues. The CDR3 coding sequence is TGTGCCACACACCCTCGGGCCCTGGAGGGAGCTTTCTTT. This gives the protein CATHPRALEGAFF.

This clone was seen more than once but under ten times. The chain is built from TRBV14 and TRBJ1-1; 7 bases are shared with TRBD1. CDR1 and CDR2 (germline): SGHDN, FVKESK. Trimming at V came to 6 bases and at J to 5 bases, leaving 9 bases not matched to a gene. There are 14 residues in the CDR3. CDR3 protein: CASRPTGLRTEAFF. The CDR3 coding sequence is TGTGCCAGCAGGCCGACAGGGTTGAGGACTGAAGCTTTCTTT.

This clone has only a few counts. This chain links TRBV30 with TRBJ2-4, with TRBD2 identical over 7 bases. The CDR3 runs to 12 residues. CDR1 and CDR2 from the germline V gene are GTSNPN and SVGIG (reference sequence). The ends lost 7 bases at V and 8 bases at J; junction bases unmatched: 8. In DNA form, the CDR3 reads TGTGCCTCCCAGGGACTATCGGACATTCAGTACTTC. It yields the protein CASQGLSDIQYF.

This clone was seen a single time. This chain connects TRBV7-2 to TRBJ1-2; D gene ambiguous. This CDR3 spans 12 amino acids. The V end lost 3 bases, the J end lost 8 bases, and 10 bases lay between the germline ends. CDR1 SGHTA and CDR2 FQGNSA come from the germline V gene. The CDR3 coding sequence is TGTGCCAGCAGCTTGCAGGTCGGGGGCTACACCTTC. Its protein is CASSLQVGGYTF.

V and J are TRBV4-3 and TRBJ2-3; 12 bases align to TRBD2. CDR3 size: 17 residues. Germline values: CDR1 LGHNA, CDR2 YSLEER. Trimming at V came to 0 bases and at J to 4 bases, leaving 5 bases not matched to a gene. This CDR3 reads CASSQDPSGGASDTQYF. The CDR3 DNA reads as TGCGCCAGCAGCCAAGACCCTAGCGGGGGGGCCTCAGATACGCAGTATTTT.

The V call is TRBV5-1, the J call TRBJ1-2; D gene unclear. Trimming stripped 3 bases from V and 0 bases from J, with 9 bases between. Germline V gene sequence: CDR1 SGHRS, CDR2 YFSETQ. The CDR3 sequence is 14 residues long. Here the CDR3 DNA reads TGCGCCAGCAGCTCGGCACTGGCTAACTATGGCTACACCTTC. It encodes CASSSALANYGYTF.

The rearrangement links TRBV27 to TRBJ1-4, with 8 bases fitting TRBD1. CDR1 is MNHEY and CDR2 is SMNVEV in the germline V gene (reference sequence). The V gene end was trimmed by 7 bases and the J gene end by 3 bases; junction bases not matched to a gene: 1. The CDR3 totals 13 residues. The CDR3 spells CASKTGANEKLFF. In DNA, the CDR3 is TGTGCCAGCAAGACAGGGGCTAATGAAAAACTGTTTTTT.

The chain joins TRBV28 to TRBJ1-2; 7 bases agree with TRBD1. There are 17 residues in the CDR3. Germline trimming cut 6 bases from V and 2 bases from J; bases unmatched to any gene: 15. Germline V CDR1 and CDR2: MDHEN, SYDVKM. CDR3 DNA sequence: TGTGCCAGCAGCGATCTCGTGAGGGGGCGCCGCAACTATGGCTACACCTTC. Its translation: CASSDLVRGRRNYGYTF.

This chain connects TRBV6-5 to TRBJ2-7, with D possibly being TRBD2 (5 bases). CDR1 and CDR2 (germline): MNHEY, SVGAGI. V was shortened by 6 bases and J by 0 bases, with 12 bases between the two germline ends. CDR3 size: 14 residues. This CDR3 is CASRWTGSSYEQYF. CDR3 in DNA: TGTGCCAGCAGGTGGACGGGGAGCTCCTACGAGCAGTACTTC.

The chain uses TRBV5-1 and TRBJ1-2; the D is unclear. V lost 0 bases to trimming and J lost 2 bases, with 14 bases between them. The CDR3 sequence is 16 residues long. In germline, CDR1 is SGHRS, CDR2 YFSETQ. The CDR3 nucleotides are TGCGCCAGCAGCTTGGGAGTGCCGGGGAGGAACTATGGCTACACCTTC. Residues: CASSLGVPGRNYGYTF.

The rearrangement links TRBV2 to TRBJ1-1, with 7 bases fitting TRBD1. The CDR3 sequence is 15 residues long. The germline V gene has CDR1 SNHLY and CDR2 FYNNEI. After removal of 8 bases from V and 5 bases from J, the junction contained 14 bases not matched to a gene. This CDR3 is CASHRRGQEGTEAFF. In nucleotides, the CDR3 is TGTGCCAGCCATCGAAGAGGACAGGAGGGGACTGAAGCTTTCTTT.

The genes are TRBV30 and TRBJ1-1, with D tentatively TRBD1 (5 bases). This CDR3 spans 12 amino acids. Germline V gene data show CDR1 as GTSNPN and CDR2 as SVGIG (reference sequence). Trimming took off 2 bases at V and 6 bases at J, with 10 bases between the two ends. CDR3 protein: CAWSMGGAEAFF. In DNA form, the CDR3 reads TGTGCCTGGAGTATGGGGGGGGCTGAAGCTTTCTTT.

V usage is TRBV19 and J usage is TRBJ1-2; D possibly corresponds to TRBD1 (5 bases). V dropped 3 bases and J dropped 6 bases, with 17 bases sitting between them. In germline, CDR1 is LNHDA, CDR2 SQIVND (reference sequence). This CDR3 has 15 amino acids. The CDR3 is CASSIQRTGANGYTF. CDR3 nucleotide sequence: TGTGCCAGTAGTATTCAGCGGACCGGGGCAAATGGCTACACCTTC.